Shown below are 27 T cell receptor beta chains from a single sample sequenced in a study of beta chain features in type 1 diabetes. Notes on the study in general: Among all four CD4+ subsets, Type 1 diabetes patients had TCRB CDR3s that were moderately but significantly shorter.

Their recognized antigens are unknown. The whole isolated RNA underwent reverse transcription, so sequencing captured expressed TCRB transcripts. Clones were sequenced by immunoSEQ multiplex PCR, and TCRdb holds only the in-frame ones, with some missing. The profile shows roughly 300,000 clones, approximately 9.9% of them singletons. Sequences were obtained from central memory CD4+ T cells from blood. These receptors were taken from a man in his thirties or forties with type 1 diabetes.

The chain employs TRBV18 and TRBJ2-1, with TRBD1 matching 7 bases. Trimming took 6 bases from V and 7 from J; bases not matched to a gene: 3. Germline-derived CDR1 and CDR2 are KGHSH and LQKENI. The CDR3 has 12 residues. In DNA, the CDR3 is TGTGCCAGCTCCCAGGACAGGAATGAGCAGTTCTTC. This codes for CASSQDRNEQFF.

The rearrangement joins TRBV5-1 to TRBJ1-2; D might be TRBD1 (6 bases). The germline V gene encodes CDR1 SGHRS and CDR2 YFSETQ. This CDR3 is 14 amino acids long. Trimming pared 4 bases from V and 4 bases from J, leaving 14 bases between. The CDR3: CASSAATGPYGYTF. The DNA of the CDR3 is TGCGCCAGCAGCGCGGCCACAGGGCCCTATGGCTACACCTTC.

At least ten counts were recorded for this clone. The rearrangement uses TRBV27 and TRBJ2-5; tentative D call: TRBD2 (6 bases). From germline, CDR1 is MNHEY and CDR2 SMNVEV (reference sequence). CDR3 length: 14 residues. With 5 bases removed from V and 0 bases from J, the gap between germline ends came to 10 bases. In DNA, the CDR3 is TGTGCCAGCAGTAGAGGAGGGAACCAAGAGACCCAGTACTTC. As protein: CASSRGGNQETQYF.

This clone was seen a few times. CDR3 bases: TGTGCCAGTACTGCCCAGGGACAGGGGAACTATGGCTACACCTTC. Translated: CASTAQGQGNYGYTF. The chain carries TRBV19 and TRBJ1-2, with 10 bases that match TRBD1. There are 15 residues in the CDR3. Germline loops: CDR1 LNHDA, CDR2 SQIVND (reference sequence). The V and J ends lost 7 bases and 2 bases, in that order; junction bases with no gene match: 7.

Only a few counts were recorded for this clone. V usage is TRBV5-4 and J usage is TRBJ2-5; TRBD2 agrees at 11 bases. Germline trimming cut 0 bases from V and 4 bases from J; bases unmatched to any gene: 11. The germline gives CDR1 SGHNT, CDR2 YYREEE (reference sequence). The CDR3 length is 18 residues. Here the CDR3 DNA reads TGTGCCAGCAGCTTGGCCCACAGTAGCGGGGGGGATGGAGAGACCCAGTACTTC. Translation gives CASSLAHSSGGDGETQYF.

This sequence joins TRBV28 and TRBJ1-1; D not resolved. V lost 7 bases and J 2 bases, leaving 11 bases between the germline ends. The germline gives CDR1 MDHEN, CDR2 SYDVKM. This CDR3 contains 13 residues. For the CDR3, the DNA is TGTGCCAGCACCAAATCACGAAACACTGAAGCTTTCTTT. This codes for CASTKSRNTEAFF.

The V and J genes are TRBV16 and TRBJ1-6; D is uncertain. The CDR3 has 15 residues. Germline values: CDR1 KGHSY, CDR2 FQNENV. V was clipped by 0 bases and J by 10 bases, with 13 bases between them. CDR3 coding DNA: TGTGCCAGCAGCCAATCGGACGTAACAACCTCACCCCTCCACTTT. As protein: CASSQSDVTTSPLHF.

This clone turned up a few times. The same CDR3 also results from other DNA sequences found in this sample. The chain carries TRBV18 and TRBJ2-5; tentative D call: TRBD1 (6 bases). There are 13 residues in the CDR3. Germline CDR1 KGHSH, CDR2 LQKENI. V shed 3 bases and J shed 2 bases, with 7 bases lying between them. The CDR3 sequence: CASSPDRQETQYF. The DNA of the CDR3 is TGTGCCAGCTCACCGGACAGACAAGAGACCCAGTACTTC.

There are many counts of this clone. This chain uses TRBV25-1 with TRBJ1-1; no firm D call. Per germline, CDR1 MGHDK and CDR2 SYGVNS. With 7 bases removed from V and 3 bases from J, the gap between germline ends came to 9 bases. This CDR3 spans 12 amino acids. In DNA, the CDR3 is TGTGCCAGCAAAAAGGGTCACACTGAAGCTTTCTTT. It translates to CASKKGHTEAFF.

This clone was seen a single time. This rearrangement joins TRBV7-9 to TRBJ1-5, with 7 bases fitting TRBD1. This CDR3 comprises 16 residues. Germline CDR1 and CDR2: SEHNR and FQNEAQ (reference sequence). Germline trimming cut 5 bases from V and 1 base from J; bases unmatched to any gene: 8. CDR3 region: CASSHGDRYSNQPQHF. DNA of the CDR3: TGTGCCAGCAGCCATGGGGACAGATACAGCAATCAGCCCCAGCATTTT.

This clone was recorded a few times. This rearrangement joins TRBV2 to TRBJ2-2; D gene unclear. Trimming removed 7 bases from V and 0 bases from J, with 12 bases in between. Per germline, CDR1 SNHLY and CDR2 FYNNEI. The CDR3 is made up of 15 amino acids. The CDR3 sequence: CASIRTVSNTGELFF. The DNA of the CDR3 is TGTGCCAGCATTCGGACGGTATCGAACACCGGGGAGCTGTTTTTT.

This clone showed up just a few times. In DNA, the CDR3 is TGCAGCGTTGAAATCAGCGGCAGAAGGAAGACCCAGTACTTC. Protein sequence: CSVEISGRRKTQYF. The chain couples TRBV29-1 to TRBJ2-5; D is possibly TRBD2 (5 bases). The CDR3 is 14 residues long. The germline V and J ends were trimmed by 2 bases and 6 bases, with 16 bases remaining between them. Germline CDR1 reads SQVTM; CDR2 reads ANQGSEA.

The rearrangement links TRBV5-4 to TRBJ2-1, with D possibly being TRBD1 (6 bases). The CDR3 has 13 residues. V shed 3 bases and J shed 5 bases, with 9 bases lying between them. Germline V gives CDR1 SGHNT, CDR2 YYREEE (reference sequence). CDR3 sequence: CASSSRDNNEQFF. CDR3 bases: TGTGCCAGCAGCTCCAGGGACAACAATGAGCAGTTCTTC.

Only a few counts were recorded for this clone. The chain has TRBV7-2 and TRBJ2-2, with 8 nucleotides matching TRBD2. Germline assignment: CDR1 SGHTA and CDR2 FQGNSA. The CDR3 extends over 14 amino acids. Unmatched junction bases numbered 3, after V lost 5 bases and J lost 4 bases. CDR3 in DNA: TGTGCCAGCAGCCGGGAGGGAGGCACCGGGGAGCTGTTTTTT. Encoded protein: CASSREGGTGELFF.

CDR3 coding DNA: TGTGCCAGCGCTGCCGCGGGTGCCTTCTCCGAGCAGTACTTC. It yields the protein CASAAAGAFSEQYF. V usage is TRBV19 and J usage is TRBJ2-5, with D perhaps matching TRBD2 (5 bases). The last part of the DNA fits TRBJ2-7 better; the J call may be wrong. The CDR3 runs 14 residues. Germline V CDR1 and CDR2: LNHDA, SQIVND (reference sequence).

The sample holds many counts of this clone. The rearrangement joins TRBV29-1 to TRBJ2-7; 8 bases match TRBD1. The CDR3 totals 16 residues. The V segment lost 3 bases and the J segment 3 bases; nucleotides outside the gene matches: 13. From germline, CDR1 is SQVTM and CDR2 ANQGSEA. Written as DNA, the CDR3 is TGCAGCGTTGACCGTTGGGGACAGGAGTCGAACTACGAGCAGTACTTC. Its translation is CSVDRWGQESNYEQYF.

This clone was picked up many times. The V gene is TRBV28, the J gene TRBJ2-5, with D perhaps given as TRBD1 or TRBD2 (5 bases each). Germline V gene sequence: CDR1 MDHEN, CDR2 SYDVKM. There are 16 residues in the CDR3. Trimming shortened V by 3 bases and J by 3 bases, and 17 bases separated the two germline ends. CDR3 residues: CASSLIPGRPKETQYF. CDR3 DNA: TGTGCCAGCAGTTTGATACCGGGACGCCCAAAAGAGACCCAGTACTTC.

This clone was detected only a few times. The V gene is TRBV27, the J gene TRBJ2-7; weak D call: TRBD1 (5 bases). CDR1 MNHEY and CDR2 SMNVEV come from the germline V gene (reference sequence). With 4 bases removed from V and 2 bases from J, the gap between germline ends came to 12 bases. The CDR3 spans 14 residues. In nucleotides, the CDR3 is TGTGCCAGCAGTTCAACAGGTTCCACCTACGAGCAGTACTTC. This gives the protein CASSSTGSTYEQYF.

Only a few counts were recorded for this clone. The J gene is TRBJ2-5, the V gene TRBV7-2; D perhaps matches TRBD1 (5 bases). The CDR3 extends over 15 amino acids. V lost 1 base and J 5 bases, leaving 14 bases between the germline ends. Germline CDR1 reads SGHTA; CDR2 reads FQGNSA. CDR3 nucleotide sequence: TGTGCCAGCAGCTTAGTCCGGGCAGGGCGGGAGACCCAGTACTTC. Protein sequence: CASSLVRAGRETQYF.

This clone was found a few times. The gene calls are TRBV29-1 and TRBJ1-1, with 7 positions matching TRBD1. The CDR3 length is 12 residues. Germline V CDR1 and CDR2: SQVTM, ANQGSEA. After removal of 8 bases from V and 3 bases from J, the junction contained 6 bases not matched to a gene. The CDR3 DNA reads TGCAGCTGTGGACAGGCTGACACTGAAGCTTTCTTT. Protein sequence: CSCGQADTEAFF.

The CDR3 spells CASSTQRGGSTDTQYF. In DNA form, the CDR3 reads TGTGCCAGCAGCACACAGCGGGGGGGAAGCACAGATACGCAGTATTTT. This chain connects TRBV7-2 to TRBJ2-3; TRBD2 matches at 10 bases. The CDR3 is 16 amino acids. The V segment lost 5 bases and the J segment 0 bases; nucleotides outside the gene matches: 5. Germline CDR1 reads SGHTA; CDR2 reads FQGNSA.

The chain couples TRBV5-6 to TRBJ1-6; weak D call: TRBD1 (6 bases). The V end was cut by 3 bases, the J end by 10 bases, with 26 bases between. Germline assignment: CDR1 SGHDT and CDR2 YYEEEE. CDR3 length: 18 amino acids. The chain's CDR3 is CASSSILSGGPRESPLHF. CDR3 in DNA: TGTGCCAGCAGCTCAATCCTCAGCGGGGGCCCGCGAGAGTCACCCCTCCACTTT. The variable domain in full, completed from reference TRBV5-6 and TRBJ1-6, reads DAGVTQSPTHLIKTRGQQVTLRCSPKSGHDTVSWYQQALGQGPQFIFQYYEEEERQRGNFPDRFSGHQFPNYSSELNVNALLLGDSALYLCASSSILSGGPRESPLHFGNGTRLTVT.

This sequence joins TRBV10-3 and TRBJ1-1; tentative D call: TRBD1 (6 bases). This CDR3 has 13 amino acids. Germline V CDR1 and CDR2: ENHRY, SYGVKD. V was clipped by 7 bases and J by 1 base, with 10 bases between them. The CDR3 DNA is TGTGCCATCACCCGGACAGCGAACACTGAAGCTTTCTTT. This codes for CAITRTANTEAFF.

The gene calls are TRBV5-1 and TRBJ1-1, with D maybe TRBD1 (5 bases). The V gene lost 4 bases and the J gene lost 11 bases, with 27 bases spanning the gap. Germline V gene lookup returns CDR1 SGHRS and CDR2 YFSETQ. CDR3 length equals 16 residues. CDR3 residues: CASSPEAYRPRGEAFF. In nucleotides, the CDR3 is TGCGCCAGCAGCCCGGAAGCCTACAGGCCGAGGGGTGAGGCTTTCTTT.

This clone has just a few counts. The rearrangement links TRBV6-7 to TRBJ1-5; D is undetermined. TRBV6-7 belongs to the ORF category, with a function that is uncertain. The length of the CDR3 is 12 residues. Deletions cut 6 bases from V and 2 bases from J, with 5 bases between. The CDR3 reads CASSPGNQPQHF. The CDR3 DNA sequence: TGTGCCAGCAGCCCCGGCAATCAGCCCCAGCATTTT.

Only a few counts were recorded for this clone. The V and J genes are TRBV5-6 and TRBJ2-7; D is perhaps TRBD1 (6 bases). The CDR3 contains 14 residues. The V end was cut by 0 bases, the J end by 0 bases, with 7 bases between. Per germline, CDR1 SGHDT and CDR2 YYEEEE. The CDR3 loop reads CASSLVGGSYEQYF. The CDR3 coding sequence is TGTGCCAGCAGCTTGGTAGGGGGCTCCTACGAGCAGTACTTC.

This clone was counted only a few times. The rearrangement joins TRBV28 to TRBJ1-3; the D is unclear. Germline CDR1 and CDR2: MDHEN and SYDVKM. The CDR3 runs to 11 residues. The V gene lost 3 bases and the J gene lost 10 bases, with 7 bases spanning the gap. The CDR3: CASSLSWTIYF. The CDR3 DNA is TGTGCCAGCAGTTTGTCTTGGACCATATATTTT.